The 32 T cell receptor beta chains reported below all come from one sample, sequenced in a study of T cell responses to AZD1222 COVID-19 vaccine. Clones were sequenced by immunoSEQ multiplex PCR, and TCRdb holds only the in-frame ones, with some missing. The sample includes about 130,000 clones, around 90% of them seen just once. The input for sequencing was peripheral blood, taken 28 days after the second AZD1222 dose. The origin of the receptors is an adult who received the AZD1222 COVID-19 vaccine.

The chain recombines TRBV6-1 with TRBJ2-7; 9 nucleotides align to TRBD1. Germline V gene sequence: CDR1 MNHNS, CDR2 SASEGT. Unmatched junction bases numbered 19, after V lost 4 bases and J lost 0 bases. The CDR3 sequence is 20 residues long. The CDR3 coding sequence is TGTGCCAGCAGTGGCCCCATCACCCGGGACAGGGACCCCGGCTCCTACGAGCAGTACTTC. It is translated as CASSGPITRDRDPGSYEQYF.

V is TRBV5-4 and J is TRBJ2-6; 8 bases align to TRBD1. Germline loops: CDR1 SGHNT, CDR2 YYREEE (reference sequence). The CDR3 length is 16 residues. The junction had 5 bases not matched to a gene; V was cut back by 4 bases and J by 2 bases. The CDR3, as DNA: TGTGCCAGCAGCCCGACAGGGGCAGCTGGGGCCAACGTCCTGACTTTC. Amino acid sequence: CASSPTGAAGANVLTF. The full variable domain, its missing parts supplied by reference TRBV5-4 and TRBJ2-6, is ETGVTQSPTHLIKTRGQQVTLRCSSQSGHNTVSWYQQALGQGPQFIFQYYREEENGRGNFPPRFSGLQFPNYSSELNVNALELDDSALYLCASSPTGAAGANVLTFGAGSRLTVL.

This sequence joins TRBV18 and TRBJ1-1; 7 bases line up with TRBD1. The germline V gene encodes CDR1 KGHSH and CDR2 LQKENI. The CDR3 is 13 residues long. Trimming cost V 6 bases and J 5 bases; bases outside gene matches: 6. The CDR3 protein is CASSMTGQTEAFF. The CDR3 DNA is TGTGCCAGCTCCATGACAGGGCAAACTGAAGCTTTCTTT.

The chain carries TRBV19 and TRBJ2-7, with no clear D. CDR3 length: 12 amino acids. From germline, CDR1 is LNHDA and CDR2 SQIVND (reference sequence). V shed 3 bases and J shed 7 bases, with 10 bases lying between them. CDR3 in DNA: TGTGCCAGTAGTATGGCTCCCTGGGAGCAGTACTTC. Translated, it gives CASSMAPWEQYF.

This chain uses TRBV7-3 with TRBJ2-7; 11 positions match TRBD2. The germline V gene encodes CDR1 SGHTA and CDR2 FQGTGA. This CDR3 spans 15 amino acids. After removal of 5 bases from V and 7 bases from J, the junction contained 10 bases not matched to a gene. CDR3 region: CASSASGPSGGEQYF. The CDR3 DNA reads TGTGCCAGCAGCGCTTCCGGGCCTAGCGGGGGGGAGCAGTACTTC.

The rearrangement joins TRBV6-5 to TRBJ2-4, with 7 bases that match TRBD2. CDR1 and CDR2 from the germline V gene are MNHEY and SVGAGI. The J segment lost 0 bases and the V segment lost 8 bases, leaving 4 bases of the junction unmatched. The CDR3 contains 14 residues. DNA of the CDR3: TGTGCCAGCGGGGGGGTGGAAGCCAAAAACATTCAGTACTTC. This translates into CASGGVEAKNIQYF.

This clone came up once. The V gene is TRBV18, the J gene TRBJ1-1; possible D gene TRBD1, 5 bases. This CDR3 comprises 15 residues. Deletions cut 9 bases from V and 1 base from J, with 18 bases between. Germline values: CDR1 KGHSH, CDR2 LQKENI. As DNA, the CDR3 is TGTGCCAGTTCAACCAGGACACTCTCGAACACTGAAGCTTTCTTT. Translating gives CASSTRTLSNTEAFF.

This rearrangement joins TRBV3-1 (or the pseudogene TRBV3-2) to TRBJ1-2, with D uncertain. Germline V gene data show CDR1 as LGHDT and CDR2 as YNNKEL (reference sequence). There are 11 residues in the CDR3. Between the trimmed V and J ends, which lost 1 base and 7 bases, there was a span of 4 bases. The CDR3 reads CASSQGAGYTF. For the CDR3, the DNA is TGTGCCAGCAGCCAAGGGGCTGGCTACACCTTC.

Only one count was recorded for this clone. CDR3 bases: TGTGCCAGCAGCAAGTCCTGGGCGCTGGGGTCCGGGGAGCTGTTTTTT. Translating it yields CASSKSWALGSGELFF. V usage is TRBV7-6 and J usage is TRBJ2-2; no reliable D call. The germline V and J ends were trimmed by 5 bases and 6 bases, with 19 bases remaining between them. CDR3 length: 16 amino acids. Germline-derived CDR1 and CDR2 are SGHVS and FNYEAQ.

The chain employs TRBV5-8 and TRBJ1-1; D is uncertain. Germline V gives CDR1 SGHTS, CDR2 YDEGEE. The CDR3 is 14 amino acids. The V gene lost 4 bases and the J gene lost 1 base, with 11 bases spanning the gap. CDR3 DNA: TGTGCCAGCAGCCCTGTAGAGAAGAACACTGAAGCTTTCTTT. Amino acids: CASSPVEKNTEAFF. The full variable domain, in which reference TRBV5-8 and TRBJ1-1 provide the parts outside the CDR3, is EAGVTQSPTHLIKTRGQQATLRCSPISGHTSVYWYQQALGLGLQFLLWYDEGEERNRGNFPPRFSGRQFPNYSSELNVNALELEDSALYLCASSPVEKNTEAFFGQGTRLTVV.

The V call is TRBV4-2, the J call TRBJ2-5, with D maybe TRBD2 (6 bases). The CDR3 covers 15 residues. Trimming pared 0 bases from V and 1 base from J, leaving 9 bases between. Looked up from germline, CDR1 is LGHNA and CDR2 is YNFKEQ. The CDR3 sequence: CASSQEQRVQETQYF. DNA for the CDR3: TGTGCCAGCAGCCAAGAACAGCGGGTCCAAGAGACCCAGTACTTC.

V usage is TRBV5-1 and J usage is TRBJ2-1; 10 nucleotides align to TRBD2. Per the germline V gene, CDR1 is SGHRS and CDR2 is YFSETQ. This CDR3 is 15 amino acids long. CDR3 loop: CAGKPLAGVGTEQFF. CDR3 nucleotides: TGCGCAGGGAAGCCGCTAGCGGGAGTTGGGACTGAGCAGTTCTTC.

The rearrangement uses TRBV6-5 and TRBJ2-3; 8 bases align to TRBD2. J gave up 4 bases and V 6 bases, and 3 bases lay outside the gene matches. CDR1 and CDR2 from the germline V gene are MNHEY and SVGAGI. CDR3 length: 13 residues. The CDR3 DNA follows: TGTGCCAGCAGGTTCGGGGGGGCAGATACGCAGTATTTT. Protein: CASRFGGADTQYF.

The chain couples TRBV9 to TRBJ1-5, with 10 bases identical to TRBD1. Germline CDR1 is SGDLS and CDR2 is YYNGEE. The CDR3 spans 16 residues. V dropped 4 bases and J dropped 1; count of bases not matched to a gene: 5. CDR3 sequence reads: CASSPGTGASNQPQHF. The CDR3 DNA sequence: TGTGCCAGCAGCCCAGGGACAGGGGCGAGCAATCAGCCCCAGCATTTT. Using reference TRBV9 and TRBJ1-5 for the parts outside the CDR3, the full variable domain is DSGVTQTPKHLITATGQRVTLRCSPRSGDLSVYWYQQSLDQGLQFLIQYYNGEERAKGNILERFSAQQFPDLHSELNLSSLELGDSALYFCASSPGTGASNQPQHFGDGTRLSIL.

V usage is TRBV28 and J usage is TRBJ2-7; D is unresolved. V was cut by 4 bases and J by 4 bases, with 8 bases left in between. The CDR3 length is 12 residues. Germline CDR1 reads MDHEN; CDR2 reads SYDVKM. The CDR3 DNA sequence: TGTGCCAGCAGTTCCCCGACATACGAGCAGTACTTC. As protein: CASSSPTYEQYF. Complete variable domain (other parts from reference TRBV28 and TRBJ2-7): DVKVTQSSRYLVKRTGEKVFLECVQDMDHENMFWYRQDPGLGLRLIYFSYDVKMKEKGDIPEGYSVSREKKERFSLILESASTNQTSMYLCASSSPTYEQYFGPGTRLTVT.

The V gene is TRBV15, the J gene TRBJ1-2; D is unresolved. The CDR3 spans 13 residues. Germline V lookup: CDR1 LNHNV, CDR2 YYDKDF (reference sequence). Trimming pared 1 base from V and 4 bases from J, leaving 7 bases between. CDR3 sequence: CATSRGGSYGYTF. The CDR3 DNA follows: TGTGCCACCAGCAGAGGAGGGTCCTATGGCTACACCTTC.

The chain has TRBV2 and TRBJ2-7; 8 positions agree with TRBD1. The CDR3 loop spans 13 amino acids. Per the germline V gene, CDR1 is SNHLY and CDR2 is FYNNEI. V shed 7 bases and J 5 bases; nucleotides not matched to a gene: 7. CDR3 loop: CASKRQGRNEQYF. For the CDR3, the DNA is TGTGCCAGCAAAAGACAGGGGAGGAACGAGCAGTACTTC.

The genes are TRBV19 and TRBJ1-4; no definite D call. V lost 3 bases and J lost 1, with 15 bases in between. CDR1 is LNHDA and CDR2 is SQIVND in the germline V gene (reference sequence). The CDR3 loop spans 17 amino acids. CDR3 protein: CASSMSGRPRTNEKLFF. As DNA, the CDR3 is TGTGCCAGTAGTATGTCCGGCAGGCCCCGAACTAATGAAAAACTGTTTTTT.

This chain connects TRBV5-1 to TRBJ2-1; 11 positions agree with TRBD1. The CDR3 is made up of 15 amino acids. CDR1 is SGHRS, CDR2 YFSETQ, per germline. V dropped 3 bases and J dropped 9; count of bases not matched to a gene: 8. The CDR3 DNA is TGCGCCAGCAGCTGGGGGACAGGGGGAGGAGGTGAGCAGTTCTTC. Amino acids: CASSWGTGGGGEQFF.

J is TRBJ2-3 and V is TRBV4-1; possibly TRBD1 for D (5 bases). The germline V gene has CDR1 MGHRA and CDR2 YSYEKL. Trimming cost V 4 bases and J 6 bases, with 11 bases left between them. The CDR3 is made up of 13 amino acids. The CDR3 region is CASSLRSGDTQYF. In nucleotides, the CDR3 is TGCGCCAGCAGCCTTCGGTCAGGGGATACGCAGTATTTT.

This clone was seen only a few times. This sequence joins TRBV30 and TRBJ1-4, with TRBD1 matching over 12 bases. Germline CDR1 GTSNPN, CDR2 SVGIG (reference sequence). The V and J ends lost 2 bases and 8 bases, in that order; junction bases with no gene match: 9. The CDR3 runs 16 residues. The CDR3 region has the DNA TGTGCCTGGAGTTCCGGGACAGGGGGCGCGGGGGAAAAACTGTTTTTT. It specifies CAWSSGTGGAGEKLFF.

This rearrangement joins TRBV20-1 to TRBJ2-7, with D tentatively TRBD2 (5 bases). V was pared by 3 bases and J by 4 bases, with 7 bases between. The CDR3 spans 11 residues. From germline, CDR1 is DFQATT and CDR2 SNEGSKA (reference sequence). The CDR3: CSASGEYEQYF. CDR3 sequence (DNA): TGCAGTGCTAGCGGGGAATACGAGCAGTACTTC.

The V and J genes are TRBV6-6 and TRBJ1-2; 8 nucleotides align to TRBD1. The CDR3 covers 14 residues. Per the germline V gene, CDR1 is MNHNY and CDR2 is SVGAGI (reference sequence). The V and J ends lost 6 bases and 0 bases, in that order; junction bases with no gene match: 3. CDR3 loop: CASSDRGTNYGYTF. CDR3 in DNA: TGTGCCAGCAGCGACAGGGGAACTAACTATGGCTACACCTTC.

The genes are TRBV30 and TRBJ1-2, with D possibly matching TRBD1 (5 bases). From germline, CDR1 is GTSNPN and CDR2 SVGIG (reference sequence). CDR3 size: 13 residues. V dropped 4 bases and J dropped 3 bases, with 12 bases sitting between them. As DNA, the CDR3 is TGTGCCTGGACTGCAGGGTCACACTATGGCTACACCTTC. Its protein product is CAWTAGSHYGYTF.

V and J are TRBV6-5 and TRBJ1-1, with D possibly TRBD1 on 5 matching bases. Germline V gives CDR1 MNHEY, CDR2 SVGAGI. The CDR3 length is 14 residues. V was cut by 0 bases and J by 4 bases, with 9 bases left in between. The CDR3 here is CASSYSSGATEAFF. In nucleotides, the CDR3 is TGTGCCAGCAGTTACTCATCCGGGGCCACTGAAGCTTTCTTT.

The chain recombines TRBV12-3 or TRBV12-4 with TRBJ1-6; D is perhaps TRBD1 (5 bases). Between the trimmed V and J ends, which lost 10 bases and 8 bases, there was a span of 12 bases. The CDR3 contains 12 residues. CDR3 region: CATRDGDSPLHF. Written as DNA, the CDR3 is TGTGCCACCCGGGACGGAGATTCACCCCTCCACTTT.

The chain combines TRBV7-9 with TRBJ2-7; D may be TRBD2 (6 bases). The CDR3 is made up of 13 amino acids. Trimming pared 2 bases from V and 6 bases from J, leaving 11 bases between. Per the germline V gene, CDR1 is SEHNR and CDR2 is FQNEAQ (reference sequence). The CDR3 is CASSLQSGVEQYF. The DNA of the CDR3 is TGTGCCAGCAGCTTACAGTCGGGGGTCGAGCAGTACTTC.

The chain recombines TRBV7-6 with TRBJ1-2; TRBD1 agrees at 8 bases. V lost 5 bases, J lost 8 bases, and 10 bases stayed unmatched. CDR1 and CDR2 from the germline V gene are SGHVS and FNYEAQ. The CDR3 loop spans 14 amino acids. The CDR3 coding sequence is TGTGCCAGCAGCCGCGGACAGGGAGATCGCGGCTACACCTTC. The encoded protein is CASSRGQGDRGYTF.

CDR3 loop: CASSHRMGLRKNEQFF. The CDR3 DNA reads as TGTGCCAGCAGCCACCGCATGGGACTGCGTAAAAATGAGCAGTTCTTC. This rearrangement joins TRBV14 to TRBJ2-1; D might be TRBD2 (6 bases). The ends were cut back, 3 bases at V and 7 bases at J, with 19 bases in the middle. The CDR3 has 16 amino acids. Germline CDR1 SGHDN, CDR2 FVKESK. The full variable domain, its missing parts supplied by reference TRBV14 and TRBJ2-1, is EAGVTQFPSHSVIEKGQTVTLRCDPISGHDNLYWYRRVMGKEIKFLLHFVKESKQDESGMPNNRFLAERTGGTYSTLKVQPAELEDSGVYFCASSHRMGLRKNEQFFGPGTRLTVL.

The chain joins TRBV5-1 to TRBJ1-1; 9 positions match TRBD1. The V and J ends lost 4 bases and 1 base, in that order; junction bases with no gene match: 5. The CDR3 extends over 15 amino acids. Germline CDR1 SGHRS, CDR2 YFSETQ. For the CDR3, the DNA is TGCGCCAGCAGCATAATGGGACAGGGGAACACTGAAGCTTTCTTT. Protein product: CASSIMGQGNTEAFF.

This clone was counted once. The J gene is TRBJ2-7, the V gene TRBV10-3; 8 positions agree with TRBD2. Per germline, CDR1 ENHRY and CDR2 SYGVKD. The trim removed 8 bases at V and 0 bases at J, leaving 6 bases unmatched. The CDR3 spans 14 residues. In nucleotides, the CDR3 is TGTGCCATCCGGAAAAGCGGGGGCTCCTACGAGCAGTACTTC. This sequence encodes CAIRKSGGSYEQYF.

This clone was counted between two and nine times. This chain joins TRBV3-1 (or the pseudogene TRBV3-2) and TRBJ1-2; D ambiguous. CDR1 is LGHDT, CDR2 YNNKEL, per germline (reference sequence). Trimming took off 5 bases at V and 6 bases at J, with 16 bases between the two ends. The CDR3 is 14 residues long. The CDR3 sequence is CASSYLGHRDGYTF. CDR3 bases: TGTGCCAGCAGCTATTTGGGCCACCGGGATGGCTACACCTTC.